This note documents a single TCR beta chain sequence. Its antigen is unknown. The data originate from a study of OX40 agonist ivuxolimab in advanced cancers. For the study at large: Patients received the agonistic anti-OX40 (CD134) antibody ivuxolimab. Study findings and constraints: The mean number of expanded clones was higher in CD8+ T cells than in CD4+.

Exclusion of a patient followed from autoimmune disease history or systemic immunosuppression. At cycle 4 day 1, cycle 7 day 1, and baseline, blood was sampled. Clones were sequenced by immunoSEQ multiplex PCR, and TCRdb holds only the in-frame ones, with some missing. Of 71,000 or so clones listed, 80% are singletons. V was pared by 0 bases and J by 12 bases, with 9 bases between. The germline gives CDR1 MNHNY, CDR2 SVGAGI (reference sequence). The CDR3 runs to 12 residues. The material was CD4+ or CD8+ T cells sorted from blood, obtained in a trial of the OX40 agonist ivuxolimab. The source of this sequence is an adult with an advanced solid tumor such as melanoma, head and neck, liver or kidney cancer. J is TRBJ2-1 and V is TRBV6-6; D is undetermined. DNA of the CDR3: TGTGCCAGCAGTTACTCGTTCGCTGGGCAGTTCTTC. Translating gives CASSYSFAGQFF.